This entry lists 14 T cell receptor beta chains sequenced from one sample in a study of T cell responses to AZD1222 COVID-19 vaccine. This table comes from immunoSEQ multiplex PCR, and its TCRdb copy is limited to in-frame clones, with some not included. This table has about 170,000 clones, around 90% appearing once. This sample comprised peripheral blood, obtained on day 0 of AZD1222 vaccination. Receptors were obtained from an adult in good health.

The V call is TRBV5-1, the J call TRBJ1-5; 8 nucleotides agree with TRBD1. The CDR3 runs to 15 residues. V dropped 4 bases and J dropped 1; count of bases not matched to a gene: 4. Germline loops: CDR1 SGHRS, CDR2 YFSETQ. The CDR3 reads CASSPGGGSNQPQHF. CDR3 coding DNA: TGCGCCAGCAGCCCAGGGGGCGGAAGCAATCAGCCCCAGCATTTT. Full variable domain (outside the CDR3, taken from reference TRBV5-1 and TRBJ1-5): KAGVTQTPRYLIKTRGQQVTLSCSPISGHRSVSWYQQTPGQGLQFLFEYFSETQRNKGNFPGRFSGRQFSNSRSEMNVSTLELGDSALYLCASSPGGGSNQPQHFGDGTRLSIL.

The V and J genes are TRBV30 and TRBJ2-7, with TRBD2 identical over 10 bases. The V segment lost 1 base and the J segment 6 bases; nucleotides outside the gene matches: 3. This CDR3 has 13 residues. Germline V lookup: CDR1 GTSNPN, CDR2 SVGIG (reference sequence). The chain's CDR3 is CAWSASGSGEQYF. The DNA of the CDR3 is TGTGCCTGGAGTGCTAGCGGGAGTGGCGAGCAGTACTTC.

The chain employs TRBV29-1 and TRBJ1-4, with 9 bases that match TRBD1. CDR3 length: 12 amino acids. Trimming at V came to 7 bases and at J to 8 bases, leaving 5 bases not matched to a gene. Germline CDR1 SQVTM, CDR2 ANQGSEA. CDR3 sequence: CSAGQGGEKLFF. The CDR3 DNA sequence: TGCAGCGCGGGACAGGGCGGCGAAAAACTGTTTTTT.

The V and J genes are TRBV19 and TRBJ2-1; 8 bases fit TRBD1. Germline CDR1 and CDR2: LNHDA and SQIVND (reference sequence). CDR3 length equals 15 residues. With V trimmed by 2 bases and J by 0 bases, 0 bases remained unmatched. Here the CDR3 DNA reads TGTGCCAGTAGTATAACAGGGGGCTCCTACAATGAGCAGTTCTTC. Translated, it gives CASSITGGSYNEQFF.

This chain connects TRBV28 to TRBJ2-5, with no clear D. Trimming left V 3 bases short and J 2 bases short, with 13 bases between. The CDR3 is 15 residues long. The germline gives CDR1 MDHEN, CDR2 SYDVKM. In DNA, the CDR3 is TGTGCCAGCAGTTTTGCTTCGGCCTCACAAGAGACCCAGTACTTC. Translation gives CASSFASASQETQYF.

V gene TRBV3-1 (or the pseudogene TRBV3-2) combines with J gene TRBJ2-3; the match to TRBD2 covers 8 bases. Germline CDR1 and CDR2: LGHDT and YNNKEL (reference sequence). J lost 0 bases, V lost 3 bases, and 5 bases had no gene match. This CDR3 is built from 16 residues. In DNA, the CDR3 is TGTGCCAGCAGCCATCTACTAGCGGAGAGCACAGATACGCAGTATTTT. This codes for CASSHLLAESTDTQYF.

The chain uses TRBV5-6 and TRBJ2-1; possibly TRBD1 for D (5 bases). The CDR3 runs to 16 residues. Germline V gene data show CDR1 as SGHDT and CDR2 as YYEEEE. The ends were cut back, 4 bases at V and 2 bases at J, with 16 bases in the middle. The CDR3 reads CASSPPAGLAYNEQFF. In DNA form, the CDR3 reads TGTGCCAGCAGCCCGCCGGCAGGGTTGGCCTACAATGAGCAGTTCTTC.

This chain links TRBV7-9 with TRBJ2-7; D not resolved. The CDR3 is 16 amino acids. Germline V lookup: CDR1 SEHNR, CDR2 FQNEAQ (reference sequence). The V end was cut by 8 bases, the J end by 2 bases, with 22 bases between. The CDR3 loop reads CASGSSAQPNAYEQYF. CDR3 nucleotides: TGTGCCAGCGGGTCCTCGGCCCAGCCTAACGCCTACGAGCAGTACTTC.

The chain joins TRBV30 to TRBJ2-7; maybe TRBD1 (7 bases). The germline V and J ends were trimmed by 0 bases and 4 bases, with 16 bases remaining between them. The germline V gene encodes CDR1 GTSNPN and CDR2 SVGIG (reference sequence). CDR3 length: 15 amino acids. The CDR3 sequence: CAWSVKEGARYEQYF. The CDR3 nucleotides read TGTGCCTGGAGTGTAAAGGAGGGGGCGCGTTACGAGCAGTACTTC.

The gene calls are TRBV2 and TRBJ2-1; D is undetermined. Germline V gene lookup returns CDR1 SNHLY and CDR2 FYNNEI. Trimming cost V 7 bases and J 2 bases, with 3 bases left between them. The CDR3 has 11 amino acids. CDR3 amino acids: CASTTYNEQFF. The CDR3 DNA sequence: TGTGCCAGCACCACCTACAATGAGCAGTTCTTC.

The chain employs TRBV10-1 and TRBJ2-2; D assignment may be TRBD1 or TRBD2 (5 bases each). Trimming stripped 3 bases from V and 0 bases from J, with 14 bases between. Germline CDR1 is WNHNN and CDR2 is SYGVQD (reference sequence). This CDR3 has 17 amino acids. CDR3 bases: TGCGCCAGCAGTGATAACGGGGCGGTTGCGAACACCGGGGAGCTGTTTTTT. Translated, it gives CASSDNGAVANTGELFF.

This clone was counted a single time. The chain recombines TRBV30 with TRBJ1-5; D unresolved. CDR3 length equals 13 residues. Looked up from germline, CDR1 is GTSNPN and CDR2 is SVGIG (reference sequence). With 1 base removed from V and 5 bases from J, the gap between germline ends came to 9 bases. CDR3 bases: TGTGCCTGGAGTGCGGGGAGCGATCAGCCCCAGCATTTT. Translated, it gives CAWSAGSDQPQHF.

This clone was seen once. The J gene is TRBJ2-5, the V gene TRBV7-2; TRBD2 aligns across 7 bases. Germline CDR1 reads SGHTA; CDR2 reads FQGNSA. After removal of 5 bases from V and 5 bases from J, the junction contained 2 bases not matched to a gene. This CDR3 has 12 amino acids. CDR3 residues: CASSRLAETQYF. The DNA for the CDR3 is TGTGCCAGCAGCCGACTAGCTGAGACCCAGTACTTC.

The chain is built from TRBV5-1 and TRBJ1-1; 7 nucleotides align to TRBD1. Germline V gives CDR1 SGHRS, CDR2 YFSETQ. This CDR3 comprises 14 residues. Trimming at V came to 3 bases and at J to 0 bases, leaving 2 bases not matched to a gene. The CDR3 region has the DNA TGCGCCAGCAGCTCGGGACAGATGAACACTGAAGCTTTCTTT. This codes for CASSSGQMNTEAFF.